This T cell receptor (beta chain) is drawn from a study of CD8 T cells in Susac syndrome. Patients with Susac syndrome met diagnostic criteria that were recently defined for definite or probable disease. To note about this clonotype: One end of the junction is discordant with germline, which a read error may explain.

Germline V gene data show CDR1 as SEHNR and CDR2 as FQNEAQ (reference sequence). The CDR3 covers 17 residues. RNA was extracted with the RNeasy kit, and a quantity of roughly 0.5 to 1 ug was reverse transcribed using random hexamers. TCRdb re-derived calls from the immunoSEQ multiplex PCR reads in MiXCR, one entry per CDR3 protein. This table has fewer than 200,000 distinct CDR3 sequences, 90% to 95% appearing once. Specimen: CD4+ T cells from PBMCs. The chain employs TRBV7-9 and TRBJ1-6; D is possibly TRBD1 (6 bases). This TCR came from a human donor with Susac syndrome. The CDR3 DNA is TGTGCCAGCAGAAAAAACGGGCGACAGGCGGCCAATTCACCCCTCTACTTT. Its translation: CASRKNGRQAANSPLYF.